The 18 T cell receptor beta chains in this list originate from one sample, sequenced in a study of cytomegalovirus exposure and HLA in healthy donors (dated by TCRdb to about 2017). Receptor amplification or capture employed the immunoSEQ multiplex PCR assay. For the multiplex PCR, a mixture combining 60 forward primers for TCR Vbeta segments and 13 reverse primers for TCR Jbeta segments was used. The source is immuneACCESS, and TCRdb retained only in-frame sequences with V and J called. Part of the clones is not carried over; for the studies checked, unresolved V genes explain less than half of this, and the remainder is unexplained. This sample holds about 120,000 clones; 75% to 80% were observed only once. The ten biggest clones cover around 3.3% of the sample. The sequenced material came from PBMCs. All receptors derive from a woman in her 30s in good health and CMV-seropositive.

This rearrangement joins TRBV28 to TRBJ1-6; 9 bases align to TRBD1. Per germline, CDR1 MDHEN and CDR2 SYDVKM. The CDR3 extends over 15 amino acids. V shed 2 bases, J shed 7 bases, and the junction held 3 bases outside the gene matches. The DNA for the CDR3 is TGTGCCAGCAGTTTAGGTGGGACAGGGAATTCACCCCTCCACTTT. It yields the protein CASSLGGTGNSPLHF.

V and J are TRBV5-4 and TRBJ1-1; TRBD1 matches at 7 bases. Germline V gene lookup returns CDR1 SGHNT and CDR2 YYREEE (reference sequence). V gave up 2 bases and J gave up 0 bases; unmatched junction bases: 4. The length of the CDR3 is 15 residues. The CDR3 DNA follows: TGTGCCAGCAGCTTTAAGGACAGGATGAACACTGAAGCTTTCTTT. It encodes CASSFKDRMNTEAFF.

The rearrangement links TRBV30 to TRBJ2-2, with 10 nucleotides matching TRBD2. CDR3 length: 16 amino acids. The ends lost 7 bases at V and 4 bases at J; junction bases unmatched: 12. The germline gives CDR1 GTSNPN, CDR2 SVGIG (reference sequence). The CDR3 loop is CASRRERGGFTGELFF. The CDR3 DNA is TGTGCCTCCCGCCGGGAGCGGGGGGGCTTCACCGGGGAGCTGTTTTTT.

CDR3 protein: CATLSSGGVSTDTQYF. The DNA for the CDR3 is TGTGCCACCCTCTCTAGCGGGGGCGTTAGCACAGATACGCAGTATTTT. The V gene is TRBV10-3, the J gene TRBJ2-3, with 10 nucleotides matching TRBD2. Germline V lookup: CDR1 ENHRY, CDR2 SYGVKD. Unmatched junction bases numbered 10, after V lost 10 bases and J lost 0 bases. The CDR3 totals 16 residues.

This clone was recorded once. This rearrangement joins TRBV11-2 to TRBJ2-7; 7 nucleotides agree with TRBD1. The germline V gene encodes CDR1 SGHAT and CDR2 FQNNGV. This CDR3 comprises 14 residues. V dropped 1 base and J dropped 4; count of bases not matched to a gene: 4. The CDR3 is CASSLGRGSYEQYF. Written as DNA, the CDR3 is TGTGCCAGCAGCTTAGGCAGGGGGTCTTACGAGCAGTACTTC.

The chain recombines TRBV11-1 with TRBJ2-5, with a weak D call TRBD2 (7 bases). Germline values: CDR1 SGHAT, CDR2 FQDESV (reference sequence). V lost 2 bases and J lost 0, with 13 bases in between. The CDR3 totals 16 residues. The CDR3 here is CASSLRRGRHQETQYF. In DNA form, the CDR3 reads TGTGCCAGCAGCTTAAGGCGGGGGCGACACCAAGAGACCCAGTACTTC.

This sequence joins TRBV29-1 and TRBJ2-7; tentative D call: TRBD1 (6 bases). CDR1 and CDR2 (germline): SQVTM, ANQGSEA. The CDR3 is 11 residues long. The V end was cut by 6 bases, the J end by 2 bases, with 8 bases between. CDR3 region: CSVGTTYEQYF. The CDR3, as DNA: TGCAGCGTAGGGACAACCTACGAGCAGTACTTC.

The chain carries TRBV5-5 and TRBJ2-7; 10 bases line up with TRBD1. This CDR3 region has 15 residues. Germline-derived CDR1 and CDR2 are SGHKS and YYEKEE (reference sequence). The J segment lost 4 bases and the V segment lost 2 bases, leaving 6 bases of the junction unmatched. In DNA, the CDR3 is TGTGCCAGCAGCTTATCGGGACAGGGGACGTACGAGCAGTACTTC. This encodes CASSLSGQGTYEQYF.

This chain connects TRBV4-3 to TRBJ2-1, with D hard to call. The ends were cut back, 1 base at V and 4 bases at J, with 8 bases in the middle. The CDR3 totals 14 residues. Germline CDR1 reads LGHNA; CDR2 reads YSLEER. The DNA of the CDR3 is TGCGCCAGCAGCCAAGGTGACTTTTACAATGAGCAGTTCTTC. This sequence encodes CASSQGDFYNEQFF.

The chain employs TRBV19 and TRBJ2-1, with D uncertain. The length of the CDR3 is 13 residues. Per the germline V gene, CDR1 is LNHDA and CDR2 is SQIVND (reference sequence). V was trimmed by 4 bases and J by 3 bases, leaving 7 bases between them. CDR3 sequence reads: CASSTYGYNEQFF. The CDR3 DNA reads as TGTGCCAGTAGTACTTACGGCTACAATGAGCAGTTCTTC.

The V gene is TRBV27, the J gene TRBJ1-6; D gene uncertain. Per the germline V gene, CDR1 is MNHEY and CDR2 is SMNVEV (reference sequence). V lost 0 bases and J lost 14, with 20 bases in between. The CDR3 covers 16 residues. This CDR3 is CASSLSSRSVVWSLHF. As DNA, the CDR3 is TGTGCCAGCAGTTTATCGAGCAGGTCCGTAGTTTGGTCCCTCCACTTT.

The gene calls are TRBV6-6 and TRBJ2-1; 7 bases are shared with TRBD2. The CDR3 length is 14 residues. Trimming cost V 4 bases and J 7 bases; bases outside gene matches: 7. Looked up from germline, CDR1 is MNHNY and CDR2 is SVGAGI (reference sequence). The CDR3 coding sequence is TGTGCCAGCAGTTCGTGGGGGGGTCGAAATGAGCAGTTCTTC. Its translation: CASSSWGGRNEQFF.

The V call is TRBV5-1, the J call TRBJ1-1, with TRBD1 matching over 8 bases. CDR1 SGHRS and CDR2 YFSETQ come from the germline V gene. V trimming: 4 bases; J trimming: 1 base; junction bases outside the gene matches: 12. CDR3 size: 17 residues. CDR3 region: CASSLTRETGGNTEAFF. The CDR3 bases are TGCGCCAGCAGCCTAACGCGCGAAACAGGGGGGAACACTGAAGCTTTCTTT.

The CDR3 DNA reads TGTGCCAGCAGGCCGAAGGGGCGAAGTCTCTATGGCTACACCTTC. This sequence encodes CASRPKGRSLYGYTF. V gene TRBV6-5 combines with J gene TRBJ1-2, with D perhaps matching TRBD1 (5 bases). The V gene lost 6 bases and the J gene lost 4 bases, with 18 bases spanning the gap. Germline V gene sequence: CDR1 MNHEY, CDR2 SVGAGI. The CDR3 is 15 residues long.

Only one count was recorded for this clone. This chain links TRBV11-2 with TRBJ2-7; D is perhaps TRBD1 (5 bases). The germline CDR1 and CDR2 sequences are SGHAT and FQNNGV. Trimming removed 5 bases from V and 0 bases from J, with 17 bases in between. The CDR3 is 16 amino acids. The CDR3 spells CASSGPRGFISYEQYF. The CDR3 DNA sequence: TGTGCCAGCAGCGGTCCAAGGGGCTTTATCTCCTACGAGCAGTACTTC.

As concerns this clone: At one end, the junction sequence differs from germline, possibly due to a read error. The rearrangement links TRBV7-2 to TRBJ1-2; maybe TRBD1 (6 bases). Germline CDR1 and CDR2: SGHTA and FQGNSA. The CDR3 runs 13 residues. The chain's CDR3 is CASSLTGGDGGSF. As DNA, the CDR3 is TGTGCCAGCAGCCTAACTGGGGGCGACGGCGGCTCCTTC.

This clone has a single count. Sequence at one end of the junction differs from germline and may be a read error. This rearrangement joins TRBV29-1 to TRBJ1-2; a weak D match, TRBD1 (5 bases). The CDR3 contains 14 residues. The germline V gene encodes CDR1 SQVTM and CDR2 ANQGSEA. The CDR3 bases are TGCAGCGCTGAATCGGGGGTGGAGGACTATGGCTACACCTTC. Translating it yields CSAESGVEDYGYTF. The variable domain in full, completed from reference TRBV29-1 and TRBJ1-2, reads SAVISQKPSRDICQRGTSLTIQCQVDSQVTMMFWYRQQPGQSLTLIATANQGSEATYESGFVIDKFPISRPNLTFSTLTVSNMSPEDSSIYLCSAESGVEDYGYTFGSGTRLTVV.

J is TRBJ1-3 and V is TRBV11-2; D may be TRBD1 (6 bases). This CDR3 has 15 residues. The V gene's germline CDR1 is SGHAT and CDR2 FQNNGV. Deletions cut 5 bases from V and 0 bases from J, with 11 bases between. CDR3 bases: TGTGCCAGCAGCCCCCAGGGGATCTCTGGAAACACCATATATTTT. Translation gives CASSPQGISGNTIYF.